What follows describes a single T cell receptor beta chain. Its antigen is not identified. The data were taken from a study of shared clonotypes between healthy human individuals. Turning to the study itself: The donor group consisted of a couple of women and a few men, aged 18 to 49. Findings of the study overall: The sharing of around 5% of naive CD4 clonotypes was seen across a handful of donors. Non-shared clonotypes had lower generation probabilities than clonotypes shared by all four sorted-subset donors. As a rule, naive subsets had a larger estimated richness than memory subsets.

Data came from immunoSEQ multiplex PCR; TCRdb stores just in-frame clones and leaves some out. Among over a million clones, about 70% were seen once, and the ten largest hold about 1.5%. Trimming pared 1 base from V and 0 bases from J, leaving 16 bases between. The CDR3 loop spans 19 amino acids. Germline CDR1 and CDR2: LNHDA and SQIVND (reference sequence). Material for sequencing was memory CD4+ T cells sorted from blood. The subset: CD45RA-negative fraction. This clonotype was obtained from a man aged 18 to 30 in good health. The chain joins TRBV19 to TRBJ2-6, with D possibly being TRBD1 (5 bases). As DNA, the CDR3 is TGTGCCAGTAGTATAGGCCAGGGCAGGCAGCTCTCTGGGGCCAACGTCCTGACTTTC. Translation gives CASSIGQGRQLSGANVLTF. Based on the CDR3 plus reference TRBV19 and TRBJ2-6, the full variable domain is DGGITQSPKYLFRKEGQNVTLSCEQNLNHDAMYWYRQDPGQGLRLIYYSQIVNDFQKGDIAEGYSVSREKKESFPLTVTSAQKNPTAFYLCASSIGQGRQLSGANVLTFGAGSRLTVL.